Listed here are 18 T cell receptor beta chains from one sample, sequenced in a study of human T cells and chemical hapten exposure. Time point in this sample: patch test 3, about 24 weeks after DPC sensitization. Noted treatment: therapeutic diphenylcyclopropenone sensitization with weekly scalp DPC. TCRdb independently ran MiXCR on the RACE reads; one entry per CDR3 protein. The sample yields fewer than 200,000 distinct CDR3 sequences, 28% seen once. The source material was whole blood, sampled in connection with sensitization to the hapten diphenylcyclopropenone (DPC). These receptor sequences come from a woman under 30 with alopecia areata. Some clones in this sample may be carry-over from other donors' samples.

Many counts were recorded for this clonotype. V is TRBV2 and J is TRBJ1-2; 9 bases are a match to TRBD1. Germline values: CDR1 SNHLY, CDR2 FYNNEI. The CDR3 consists of 13 residues. Unmatched junction bases numbered 3, after V lost 3 bases and J lost 7 bases. CDR3 bases: TGTGCCAGCAGTGAGGACAGGGGAGGTGGCTACACCTTC. Translating gives CASSEDRGGGYTF.

Only a few counts were recorded for this clonotype. The gene calls are TRBV4-1 and TRBJ2-3; D not resolved. Germline CDR1 is MGHRA and CDR2 is YSYEKL. The CDR3 extends over 15 amino acids. V was cut by 3 bases and J by 4 bases, with 14 bases left in between. Here the CDR3 DNA reads TGCGCCAGCAGCCAGCGCCCCCCACCCTCAGATACGCAGTATTTT. It encodes CASSQRPPPSDTQYF.

This clonotype has more than one count but fewer than ten. The chain is built from TRBV5-1 and TRBJ2-1, with 9 positions matching TRBD2. With V trimmed by 0 bases and J by 3 bases, 4 bases remained unmatched. This CDR3 spans 16 amino acids. Germline assignment: CDR1 SGHRS and CDR2 YFSETQ. The CDR3 loop is CASSLGTSENYNEQFF. In nucleotides, the CDR3 is TGCGCCAGCAGCTTGGGGACTAGCGAGAACTACAATGAGCAGTTCTTC.

This clonotype has more than one count but fewer than ten. The genes are TRBV14 and TRBJ2-2; D perhaps matches TRBD2 (5 bases). Germline lookup yields CDR1 SGHDN and CDR2 FVKESK. The CDR3 sequence is 15 residues long. Trimming took off 4 bases at V and 6 bases at J, with 15 bases between the two ends. The chain's CDR3 is CASSRGLTGSGELFF. The CDR3 nucleotides read TGTGCCAGCAGCCGAGGGCTAACTGGATCCGGGGAGCTGTTTTTT.

This clonotype was seen repeatedly, ten times or more. The rearrangement uses TRBV2 and TRBJ1-5, with unresolved D. The CDR3 is made up of 13 amino acids. Germline CDR1 is SNHLY and CDR2 is FYNNEI. The V end lost 5 bases, the J end lost 4 bases, and 9 bases lay between the germline ends. The CDR3 sequence: CASSPQRNQPQHF. CDR3 nucleotides: TGTGCCAGCAGTCCCCAGAGAAATCAGCCCCAGCATTTT.

The V and J genes are TRBV5-5 and TRBJ2-7, with D tentatively TRBD1 or TRBD2 (6 bases each). The CDR3 is 15 amino acids. V gave up 3 bases and J gave up 2 bases, with 15 bases separating them. The germline CDR1 and CDR2 sequences are SGHKS and YYEKEE (reference sequence). CDR3 protein: CASSSMTGAAYEQYF. CDR3 nucleotide sequence: TGTGCCAGCAGCTCAATGACGGGGGCGGCCTACGAGCAGTACTTC.

This clonotype was detected only a few times. The chain has TRBV7-7 and TRBJ2-5; D is undetermined. The CDR3 has 13 residues. V was cut by 5 bases and J by 3 bases, with 10 bases left in between. Looked up from germline, CDR1 is SSHAT and CDR2 is FNYEAQ (reference sequence). CDR3 in amino acids: CASSATGKETQYF. The CDR3 nucleotides are TGTGCCAGCAGCGCGACTGGTAAAGAGACCCAGTACTTC. Filled out from reference TRBV7-7 and TRBJ2-5, the complete variable domain reads GAGVSQSPRYKVTKRGQDVTLRCDPISSHATLYWYQQALGQGPEFLTYFNYEAQPDKSGLPSDRFSAERPEGSISTLTIQRTEQRDSAMYRCASSATGKETQYFGPGTRLLVL.

This chain connects TRBV24-1 to TRBJ2-7; 7 bases agree with TRBD1. V shed 1 base, J shed 5 bases, and the junction held 1 base outside the gene matches. Per the germline V gene, CDR1 is KGHDR and CDR2 is SFDVKD. The CDR3 contains 13 residues. The CDR3 nucleotides read TGTGCCACCAGTGATTTCCAGGGGGACGAGCAGTACTTC. Translation gives CATSDFQGDEQYF.

The chain recombines TRBV29-1 with TRBJ1-4; a possible D gene is TRBD1 (6 bases). The CDR3 length is 13 residues. Between the trimmed V and J ends, which lost 5 bases and 6 bases, there was a span of 13 bases. CDR1 and CDR2 from the germline V gene are SQVTM and ANQGSEA. CDR3 sequence reads: CSVSSPGDEKLFF. Written as DNA, the CDR3 is TGCAGCGTTAGTTCGCCAGGGGATGAAAAACTGTTTTTT.

In its sample, this clonotype was seen many times. V is TRBV13 and J is TRBJ1-6; TRBD1 agrees at 10 bases. This CDR3 has 24 residues. The ends lost 5 bases at V and 1 base at J; junction bases unmatched: 26. Germline V lookup: CDR1 PRHDT, CDR2 FYEKMQ (reference sequence). The CDR3 DNA sequence: TGTGCCAGCAGCCCCCGGGACAAAGCTGTAACATTGTGGGGACAGGGGTCCTATAATTCACCCCTCCACTTT. Protein: CASSPRDKAVTLWGQGSYNSPLHF.

There are many counts of this clonotype. The chain combines TRBV29-1 with TRBJ2-5; D assignment may be TRBD1 or TRBD2 (7 bases each). V gave up 7 bases and J gave up 4 bases, with 19 bases separating them. CDR3 length: 14 residues. Germline CDR1 and CDR2: SQVTM and ANQGSEA. CDR3 nucleotide sequence: TGCAGCGCCGGCGGGGAGGGGGCCGGAGAGACCCAGTACTTC. This codes for CSAGGEGAGETQYF.

V is TRBV9 and J is TRBJ2-1; D may be TRBD2 (6 bases). The CDR3 runs 16 residues. Trimming removed 4 bases from V and 9 bases from J, with 23 bases in between. CDR1 and CDR2 from the germline V gene are SGDLS and YYNGEE. CDR3 DNA: TGTGCCAGCAGCTCTGTGGAGACGGGAGTTACGGGTGAGCAGTTCTTC. This gives the protein CASSSVETGVTGEQFF.

This clonotype has more than one count but fewer than ten. The chain links TRBV11-1 to TRBJ1-1; D is undetermined. The length of the CDR3 is 14 residues. Trimming removed 1 base from V and 6 bases from J, with 12 bases in between. Germline V gene data show CDR1 as SGHAT and CDR2 as FQDESV (reference sequence). CDR3 in amino acids: CASSLGPLNAEAFF. The CDR3 nucleotides read TGTGCCAGCAGCTTAGGACCCCTAAACGCTGAAGCTTTCTTT.

Only a few counts were recorded for this clonotype. The rearrangement links TRBV4-1 to TRBJ1-2; D call uncertain. Between the trimmed V and J ends, which lost 0 bases and 4 bases, there was a span of 12 bases. CDR3 length equals 15 residues. Germline V CDR1 and CDR2: MGHRA, YSYEKL. CDR3 loop: CASSQDPLTVYGYTF. The CDR3 bases are TGCGCCAGCAGCCAAGATCCATTAACAGTCTATGGCTACACCTTC.

V is TRBV29-1 and J is TRBJ2-1; TRBD1 aligns across 9 bases. Looked up from germline, CDR1 is SQVTM and CDR2 is ANQGSEA. The CDR3 spans 13 residues. The ends lost 6 bases at V and 7 bases at J; junction bases unmatched: 7. CDR3 DNA sequence: TGCAGCGTCGGCGGGGACAGGGTGAATGAGCAGTTCTTC. This codes for CSVGGDRVNEQFF.

This clonotype was detected only a few times. This sequence joins TRBV4-1 and TRBJ1-5; the D is unclear. CDR1 and CDR2 (germline): MGHRA, YSYEKL. CDR3 length equals 14 residues. V lost 1 base, J lost 7 bases, and 11 bases lay in between. Here the CDR3 DNA reads TGCGCCAGCAGCCAAGCGCCCATTGTCCAGCCCCAGCATTTT. It translates to CASSQAPIVQPQHF.

This clonotype showed up just once. The chain carries TRBV7-9 and TRBJ1-1, with D perhaps matching TRBD1 (5 bases). CDR1 is SEHNR, CDR2 FQNEAQ, per germline (reference sequence). This CDR3 is 14 amino acids long. Trimming removed 5 bases from V and 4 bases from J, with 14 bases in between. The CDR3 DNA follows: TGTGCCAGCAGCCCCCAGACAGAACGCACTGAAGCTTTCTTT. Protein product: CASSPQTERTEAFF. Based on the CDR3 plus reference TRBV7-9 and TRBJ1-1, the full variable domain is DTGVSQNPRHKITKRGQNVTFRCDPISEHNRLYWYRQTLGQGPEFLTYFQNEAQLEKSRLLSDRFSAERPKGSFSTLEIQRTEQGDSAMYLCASSPQTERTEAFFGQGTRLTVV.

This clonotype was observed at least ten times. The chain uses TRBV9 and TRBJ1-2; D remains ambiguous. V dropped 1 base and J dropped 4 bases, with 5 bases sitting between them. The CDR3 runs 12 residues. The germline gives CDR1 SGDLS, CDR2 YYNGEE. CDR3 in amino acids: CASSVSTYGYTF. CDR3 DNA sequence: TGTGCCAGCAGCGTATCCACCTATGGCTACACCTTC.